This is a list of T cell receptor beta chains from one sample in a study of blood T cell repertoires in COVID-19. TCRdb keeps only in-frame clones here, not all; method: immunoSEQ multiplex PCR. The sample includes around 250,000 clones, roughly 90% of them seen just once. Specimen: peripheral blood. The receptors here all came from a man in his thirties or forties who had recovered from COVID-19. CDR3s include the opening cysteine and the closing phenylalanine or tryptophan. Fields, in order: clone size, D gene, V gene, J gene, CDR3 protein, CDR3 DNA. A D gene is named only where the DNA matches it firmly. A clone size is listed for some rows: how often the clone was seen (once, few, many), or a class if it is expanded.

few	-	TRBV4-3	TRBJ2-7	CASSQVARMAPYEQYF	TGCGCCAGCAGCCAAGTCGCCAGAATGGCCCCCTACGAGCAGTACTTC
-	TRBD1	TRBV5-5	TRBJ2-2	CASSRTGGNTGELFF	TGTGCCAGCAGCCGTACAGGGGGCAACACCGGGGAGCTGTTTTTT
-	-	TRBV7-8	TRBJ2-7	CASTPPGGTAGYEQYF	TGTGCCAGCACCCCACCGGGCGGGACGGCTGGGTACGAGCAGTACTTC
-	TRBD1	TRBV9	TRBJ1-2	CASSSTTGTSWGYTF	TGTGCCAGCAGCTCAACGACAGGGACTTCATGGGGCTACACCTTC
-	-	TRBV14	TRBJ1-3	CASKRGGNTIYF	TGTGCCAGCAAGCGAGGGGGAAACACCATATATTTT
-	-	TRBV30	TRBJ1-4	CAWRLPAVRNEKLFF	TGTGCCTGGCGACTTCCCGCAGTCCGGAATGAAAAACTGTTTTTT
-	TRBD1	TRBV9	TRBJ1-3	CASALDGQGAANTIYF	TGTGCCAGCGCGTTGGATGGACAGGGGGCGGCTAACACCATATATTTT
-	-	TRBV5-4	TRBJ2-7	CASKGVDYEQYF	TGTGCCAGCAAGGGAGTAGACTACGAGCAGTACTTC
-	-	TRBV3-1/TRBV3-2	TRBJ1-1	CASSQPRSGVDLTEAFF	TGTGCCAGCAGCCAACCTCGCTCGGGGGTTGATTTGACTGAAGCTTTCTTT
once	-	TRBV10-1	TRBJ2-4	CASSVAGGNIQYF	TGCGCCAGCAGCGTGGCAGGAGGGAACATTCAGTACTTC
-	-	TRBV5-8	TRBJ2-7	CASSLAPGVRYEQYF	TGTGCCAGCAGCTTGGCCCCAGGGGTCCGCTACGAGCAGTACTTC
once	TRBD2	TRBV20-1	TRBJ2-3	CSASQGLDSNTQYF	TGCAGTGCTAGTCAGGGACTAGACTCTAATACGCAGTATTTT
-	TRBD1	TRBV5-4	TRBJ1-1	CASSLTSRDRRKHGEAFF	TGTGCCAGCAGCTTAACGTCCCGGGACAGAAGAAAACACGGTGAAGCTTTCTTT
-	TRBD1	TRBV3-1/TRBV3-2	TRBJ2-7	CASSQANTGVEQYF	TGTGCCAGCAGCCAAGCCAACACAGGGGTCGAGCAGTACTTC
-	-	TRBV2	TRBJ1-5	CACGEEIGAQHF	TGTGCCTGCGGCGAGGAAATCGGAGCCCAGCATTTT
-	-	TRBV5-1	TRBJ2-7	CASSLDSRNYEQYF	TGCGCCAGCAGCTTGGACTCTAGGAACTACGAGCAGTACTTC
-	-	TRBV19	TRBJ2-7	CATQNEPGEQYF	TGTGCCACCCAAAATGAGCCCGGCGAGCAGTACTTC
few	TRBD1	TRBV19	TRBJ1-1	CASKQTGGYHTEAFF	TGTGCCAGTAAACAGACAGGGGGCTATCACACTGAAGCTTTCTTT
-	TRBD2	TRBV6-1	TRBJ2-5	CASSEGDYPQTQYF	TGTGCCAGCAGTGAAGGGGACTACCCCCAAACCCAGTACTTC
-	-	TRBV21-1	TRBJ2-6	CASSKEWRRMTF	TGTGCCAGCAGCAAAGAGTGGAGAAGAATGACTTTC
-	TRBD1	TRBV15	TRBJ1-1	CATSAPGTVHTEAFF	TGTGCCACCAGCGCCCCCGGGACAGTTCACACTGAAGCTTTCTTT
-	TRBD1	TRBV9	TRBJ2-2	CASSATWTGGAGELFF	TGTGCCAGCAGCGCTACATGGACAGGGGGTGCCGGGGAGCTGTTTTTT
-	-	TRBV19	TRBJ1-5	CASSIVFRRQVNQPQHF	TGTGCCAGTAGTATAGTCTTTCGCCGACAGGTCAATCAGCCCCAGCATTTT
-	TRBD2	TRBV10-3	TRBJ2-3	CAISPSGGSDTQYF	TGTGCCATCAGCCCTAGCGGGGGGTCAGATACGCAGTATTTT
-	TRBD1	TRBV5-8	TRBJ1-2	CASSPTHGTAMYYGYTF	TGTGCCAGCAGCCCGACCCACGGGACAGCGATGTACTATGGCTACACCTTC
few	-	TRBV12-3/TRBV12-4	TRBJ1-6	CASRISDSPLHF	TGTGCCAGCAGAATCTCGGATTCACCCCTCCACTTT
few	-	TRBV7-9	TRBJ1-3	CASSASFHGPPENTIYF	TGTGCCAGCAGCGCCTCCTTCCATGGCCCGCCTGAAAACACCATATATTTT
once	TRBD2	TRBV5-1	TRBJ2-3	CASSYATSGSTDTQYF	TGCGCCAGCAGTTATGCGACTAGCGGGAGCACAGATACGCAGTATTTT
-	-	TRBV14	TRBJ2-7	CASSATWYEQYF	TGTGCCAGCAGCGCAACATGGTACGAGCAGTACTTC
-	TRBD1	TRBV7-8	TRBJ1-6	CASSRIQGGNSPLHF	TGTGCCAGCAGCCGAATACAGGGGGGAAATTCACCCCTCCACTTT
-	TRBD1	TRBV2	TRBJ2-1	CASSTTGWNEQFF	TGTGCCAGCAGTACGACAGGGTGGAATGAGCAGTTCTTC
many	TRBD1	TRBV4-1	TRBJ1-4	CASSQGTVATNEKLFF	TGCGCCAGCAGCCAGGGGACAGTTGCAACTAATGAAAAACTGTTTTTT
-	-	TRBV19	TRBJ2-3	CASSHGSGSRTDTQYF	TGTGCCAGTAGTCACGGCAGCGGGTCACGCACAGATACGCAGTATTTT
-	-	TRBV19	TRBJ1-1	CASSTGRENTEAFF	TGTGCCAGTTCGACAGGCAGGGAGAACACTGAAGCTTTCTTT
-	-	TRBV11-2	TRBJ2-3	CASSLETSGETYF	TGTGCCAGCAGCTTAGAGACTTCGGGGGAAACGTATTTT
-	TRBD1	TRBV7-9	TRBJ1-4	CASSLYPTGWNEKLFF	TGTGCCAGCAGCTTATATCCGACAGGGTGGAATGAAAAACTGTTTTTT
-	-	TRBV5-1	TRBJ1-1	CASTPPTGEGDTEAFF	TGCGCCAGCACACCACCTACGGGGGAAGGGGACACTGAAGCTTTCTTT
-	TRBD1	TRBV11-2	TRBJ1-2	CASSPGQQSYYGYTF	TGTGCCAGCAGCCCGGGACAGCAGTCTTACTATGGCTACACCTTC
-	TRBD1	TRBV6-5	TRBJ2-7	CASRMTGDEQYF	TGTGCCAGCAGAATGACAGGGGACGAGCAGTACTTC